These 14 T cell receptor beta chains share one sample of origin, sequenced in a study of T cell repertoires in cytomegalovirus infection. The antigens these receptors bind are not known. Using its own MiXCR run on the reads, TCRdb lists one record per CDR3 protein. The data contain about 890,000 distinct CDR3 sequences, around a third of them seen just once; the ten biggest clones take up around an eighth. The sample here was cultured CD8+ T cells from PBMCs, taken from culture after CMV antigen stimulation. These receptors originate from a human donor in good health (CMV status not recorded). Some clones in this sample may be carry-over from other donors' samples.

Notes on this clonotype: A much larger clone differs by one base, so this may be a read error. The chain couples TRBV9 to TRBJ2-2, with 10 bases fitting TRBD1. CDR1 is SGDLS and CDR2 is YYNGEE in the germline V gene. The CDR3 loop spans 15 amino acids. Trimming at V came to 5 bases and at J to 1 base, leaving 2 bases not matched to a gene. CDR3 amino acids: CASRGQGKNTGELFF. CDR3 in DNA: TGTGCCAGCAGGGGACAGGGGAAGAACACCGGGGAGCTGTTTTTT.

The chain carries TRBV7-9 and TRBJ2-4; D gene ambiguous. Looked up from germline, CDR1 is SEHNR and CDR2 is FQNEAQ (reference sequence). The V end was cut by 5 bases, the J end by 2 bases, with 10 bases between. The CDR3 is made up of 14 amino acids. CDR3 residues: CASSPLQPKNIQYF. The CDR3 DNA is TGTGCCAGCAGCCCCCTCCAGCCCAAAAACATTCAGTACTTC.

This clonotype occurred a few times. The V call is TRBV7-6, the J call TRBJ2-7; TRBD2 aligns across 7 bases. CDR3 length: 14 residues. The V and J ends lost 1 base and 3 bases, in that order; junction bases with no gene match: 3. Germline assignment: CDR1 SGHVS and CDR2 FNYEAQ. CDR3 nucleotide sequence: TGTGCCAGCAGCTTAGGGGCGGGAGACTACGAGCAGTACTTC. Its translation is CASSLGAGDYEQYF.

The chain uses TRBV9 and TRBJ2-5; D gene uncertain. Deletions cut 4 bases from V and 1 base from J, with 14 bases between. Germline assignment: CDR1 SGDLS and CDR2 YYNGEE. This CDR3 is built from 15 residues. CDR3 bases: TGTGCCAGCAGCCCTTCGGGCGTGGTCCAAGAGACCCAGTACTTC. It codes for CASSPSGVVQETQYF.

This clonotype appeared a few times. The CDR3 reads CAINWQGAGTEAFF. CDR3 DNA: TGTGCCATCAATTGGCAGGGGGCGGGCACTGAAGCTTTCTTT. The V and J genes are TRBV10-3 and TRBJ1-1; TRBD1 agrees at 8 bases. The CDR3 sequence is 14 residues long. The V and J ends lost 7 bases and 4 bases, in that order; junction bases with no gene match: 8. Germline assignment: CDR1 ENHRY and CDR2 SYGVKD.

This clonotype showed up just a few times. This sequence joins TRBV12-3 or TRBV12-4 and TRBJ1-5; weak D call: TRBD1 (5 bases). The CDR3 has 15 amino acids. Between the trimmed V and J ends, which lost 1 base and 6 bases, there was a span of 13 bases. The CDR3 coding sequence is TGTGCCAGCAGTTTAGGGGCGGGGGACGGTCAGCCCCAGCATTTT. Protein: CASSLGAGDGQPQHF.

The gene calls are TRBV6-1 and TRBJ1-1; D is ambiguous. The CDR3 is made up of 13 amino acids. Between the trimmed V and J ends, which lost 6 bases and 1 base, there was a span of 9 bases. Germline assignment: CDR1 MNHNS and CDR2 SASEGT. The CDR3 protein is CASSADPNTEAFF. CDR3 coding DNA: TGTGCCAGCAGCGCCGATCCGAACACTGAAGCTTTCTTT.

The chain carries TRBV7-9 and TRBJ1-1, with D uncertain. Between the trimmed V and J ends, which lost 1 base and 11 bases, there was a span of 8 bases. CDR1 SEHNR and CDR2 FQNEAQ come from the germline V gene (reference sequence). The CDR3 extends over 11 amino acids. This CDR3 is CASSLGGRAFF. The CDR3 DNA reads TGTGCCAGCAGCTTAGGAGGGAGGGCTTTCTTT.

Regarding this clonotype: A much bigger clone sits one base away, suggesting this may be a read error. The conserved phenylalanine or tryptophan normally closing the CDR3 is absent here, so this likely arose from a read error. The rearrangement joins TRBV7-8 to TRBJ1-3; D is undetermined. The V end lost 5 bases, the J end lost 0 bases, and 11 bases lay between the germline ends. This CDR3 has 15 amino acids. Looked up from germline, CDR1 is SGHVS and CDR2 is FQNEAQ. CDR3 sequence: CASSPTDLSGNTIYS. Written as DNA, the CDR3 is TGTGCCAGCAGCCCCACCGATCTCTCTGGAAACACCATATATTCT.

The chain carries TRBV5-6 and TRBJ2-2, with D possibly being TRBD2 (8 bases). The germline V gene encodes CDR1 SGHDT and CDR2 YYEEEE. Trimming stripped 2 bases from V and 5 bases from J, with 19 bases between. The length of the CDR3 is 17 residues. This CDR3 reads CASSFGYRGLVTGELFF. DNA for the CDR3: TGTGCCAGCAGCTTTGGCTACAGGGGACTAGTTACCGGGGAGCTGTTTTTT.

This clonotype was counted many times. The chain carries TRBV7-3 and TRBJ1-5, with unresolved D. The CDR3 covers 13 residues. Germline loops: CDR1 SGHTA, CDR2 FQGTGA. V was clipped by 6 bases and J by 6 bases, with 12 bases between them. The CDR3 region has the DNA TGTGCCAGCAGTAACCAACCCGGTCAGCCCCAGCATTTT. Amino acid sequence: CASSNQPGQPQHF.

This rearrangement joins TRBV20-1 to TRBJ1-5; D is ambiguous. The germline V gene encodes CDR1 DFQATT and CDR2 SNEGSKA (reference sequence). With 1 base removed from V and 0 bases from J, the gap between germline ends came to 7 bases. The CDR3 is 14 residues long. This chain's CDR3 is CSARGQDSNQPQHF. In DNA form, the CDR3 reads TGCAGTGCTAGAGGGCAGGATAGCAATCAGCCCCAGCATTTT.

This clonotype turned up a few times. The chain combines TRBV7-9 with TRBJ2-1; the match to TRBD1 covers 10 bases. V lost 1 base and J lost 2; bases outside the gene matches: 5. Germline values: CDR1 SEHNR, CDR2 FQNEAQ (reference sequence). CDR3 length equals 17 residues. The CDR3 DNA is TGTGCCAGCAGCTTAGGGTCCGGGACAGGGGCCTACAATGAGCAGTTCTTC. It codes for CASSLGSGTGAYNEQFF.

This sequence joins TRBV19 and TRBJ1-1, with a possible D match to TRBD1 (6 bases). V lost 3 bases and J lost 10, with 18 bases in between. CDR1 and CDR2 (germline): LNHDA, SQIVND (reference sequence). CDR3 length equals 14 residues. The DNA for the CDR3 is TGTGCCAGTAGTATGGGGGCCGGGATTTTGGGAGCTTTCTTT. The encoded protein is CASSMGAGILGAFF.